This T cell receptor beta chain was recovered during a study of T cells expressing NK-cell markers. About the research overall: Seven donors tested HCMV-seropositive and one tested seronegative among the eight sequenced.

CDR1 KGHSH and CDR2 LQKENI come from the germline V gene. The CDR3 loop spans 14 amino acids. TCRdb reprocessed the 5' RACE reads and keeps a single row for each CDR3 protein, giving no DNA. Here the sample table reports 200,000 to 300,000 distinct CDR3 sequences. The sequenced sample consisted of blood T cells: a sorted CD56 or NKG2C T cell subset, CD4+ or CD8+ T cells, or bulk PBMC T cells (not recorded which). The chain links TRBV18 to TRBJ2-1; with no DNA, the TCRdb D assignment of TRBD2 cannot be verified. This clonotype was obtained from a woman aged 18 to 75 in good health. CDR3: CASSPSGSWSEQFF. The whole variable domain, remainder taken from reference TRBV18 and TRBJ2-1, is NAGVMQNPRHLVRRRGQEARLRCSPMKGHSHVYWYRQLPEEGLKFMVYLQKENIIDESGMPKERFSAEFPKEGPSILRIQQVVRGDSAAYFCASSPSGSWSEQFFGPGTRLTVL.